The clone carrying this TCR beta chain showed up many times. The sample is drawn from a study of regulatory T cells in long-lasting Graves disease. Both iRepertoire HTBI primers and Arm-PCR of CDR3 regions were used to build the TCR beta libraries. From the multiplex PCR reads, TCRdb called clonotypes with MiXCR, one entry per CDR3 protein. The table has under 300,000 distinct CDR3 sequences, 15% to 20% seen once. Sample time point: newly diagnosed GD, antithyroid drugs for less than 3 months. PBMC-derived RNA was used for the TCR library. Per the germline V gene, CDR1 is LGHDT and CDR2 is YNNKEL (reference sequence). The length of the CDR3 is 15 residues. V shed 6 bases and J shed 3 bases, with 17 bases lying between them. These data were also filed under a second study, of T cells in Graves' hyperthyroidism and ophthalmopathy. From that report: The HTBI primer set drove a first-round RT-PCR of the TCR CDR3.

V usage is TRBV3-1 and J usage is TRBJ1-1; D is undetermined. This receptor was obtained from a woman in her twenties or thirties with Graves disease. The starting material was peripheral blood mononuclear cells (PBMCs), obtained at new diagnosis, from a patient treated with antithyroid drugs. The CDR3 bases are TGTGCCAGCAGACTTAACACACCTTGGGACACTGAAGCTTTCTTT. This encodes CASRLNTPWDTEAFF.